This T cell receptor beta chain came from a study of T cells after yellow fever vaccination. Of note for this clonotype: Its antigen is not known.

One entry per CDR3 protein results from TCRdb running MiXCR on the 5' RACE reads. The sample has hundreds of thousands of distinct CDR3 sequences, about 12% seen once; the top ten hold about 15%. Overall study findings and caveats: Clonotypes appearing in both CD4 and CD8 compartments existed, and their share was small.

The CDR3 spans 14 residues. The V and J ends lost 3 bases and 1 base respectively, with 8 bases between them. Germline V gives CDR1 SGHDT, CDR2 YYEEEE. The V call is TRBV5-6, the J call TRBJ2-4; D gene uncertain. The origin of this receptor is a man aged 30 to 39 who received the YFV17D yellow fever vaccine. Specimen: PBMCs, collected on the day of the yellow fever booster vaccination. The CDR3 protein is CASSSSGAKNIQYF. The DNA for the CDR3 is TGTGCCAGCAGCTCATCCGGGGCCAAAAACATTCAGTACTTC.